This T cell receptor (beta chain) was documented in a study of T cells and Merkel cell carcinoma outcomes. To note about this clone: The antigen remains unidentified.

General study results and limits: Merkel cell carcinoma outcomes were reportedly predicted by repertoire and T-cell density.

The CDR3 is 15 residues long. Germline V gene lookup returns CDR1 SGDLS and CDR2 YYNGEE. Trimming removed 3 bases from V and 5 bases from J, with 15 bases in between. Assay: immunoSEQ multiplex PCR; the TCRdb copy retains only in-frame clones and omits some. The table lists some 19,000 clones, around 79% of them singletons. Specimen: tumor tissue from Merkel cell carcinoma. The rearrangement links TRBV9 to TRBJ1-5, with a possible D match to TRBD1 (5 bases). The clonotype was recovered from a human donor with Merkel cell carcinoma. DNA of the CDR3: TGTGCCAGCAGCGCAGAGGGGCGGAATTATCAGCCCCAGCATTTT. Translation gives CASSAEGRNYQPQHF.